This is a list of T cell receptor beta chains from one sample in a study of cytomegalovirus exposure and HLA in healthy donors. TCRdb keeps only in-frame clones here, not all; method: immunoSEQ multiplex PCR. This table has 95,000 to 150,000 clones, 77% appearing once. The sequenced sample was PBMCs. Every receptor here comes from a man between 18 and 29 years old in good health and CMV-seropositive. CDR3s include the opening cysteine and the closing phenylalanine or tryptophan. Fields, in order: clone size, D gene, V gene, J gene, CDR3 protein, CDR3 DNA. A D gene is named only where the DNA matches it firmly. The listing skips clone size in some rows; elsewhere it reads once, few, many or a size class.

clone size: .; D gene: TRBD1; V gene: TRBV13; J gene: TRBJ1-1; CDR3 protein: CASSSDRETFF; CDR3 DNA: TGTGCCAGCAGCTCGGACAGGGAAACTTTCTTT
clone size: .; D gene: TRBD2; V gene: TRBV5-1; J gene: TRBJ2-5; CDR3 protein: CASSSGGGGQETQYF; CDR3 DNA: TGCGCCAGCAGCAGCGGGGGAGGGGGGCAAGAGACCCAGTACTTC
clone size: .; D gene: TRBD2; V gene: TRBV7-9; J gene: TRBJ2-3; CDR3 protein: CASRRGGRLDTQYF; CDR3 DNA: TGTGCCAGCAGACGGGGGGGGCGCTTAGATACGCAGTATTTT
clone size: once; D gene: .; V gene: TRBV27; J gene: TRBJ2-7; CDR3 protein: CASSFGSGYEQYF; CDR3 DNA: TGTGCCAGCAGTTTCGGCAGCGGCTACGAGCAGTACTTC
clone size: .; D gene: TRBD1; V gene: TRBV2; J gene: TRBJ1-1; CDR3 protein: CASSDRGDTEAFF; CDR3 DNA: TGTGCCAGCAGTGACAGGGGGGACACTGAAGCTTTCTTT
clone size: few; D gene: .; V gene: TRBV14; J gene: TRBJ2-7; CDR3 protein: CASSHNRYEQYF; CDR3 DNA: TGTGCCAGCAGCCACAACAGATACGAGCAGTACTTC
clone size: .; D gene: .; V gene: TRBV7-9; J gene: TRBJ1-2; CDR3 protein: CASGEQEYGYTF; CDR3 DNA: TGTGCCAGCGGCGAACAGGAGTATGGCTACACCTTC
clone size: once; D gene: TRBD1; V gene: TRBV10-1; J gene: TRBJ2-5; CDR3 protein: CASSEHRGRSETQYF; CDR3 DNA: TGCGCCAGCAGTGAGCACAGGGGGCGATCGGAGACCCAGTACTTC
clone size: .; D gene: .; V gene: TRBV18; J gene: TRBJ1-5; CDR3 protein: CASSPSAGVSNQPQHF; CDR3 DNA: TGTGCCAGCTCACCATCAGCAGGGGTTAGCAATCAGCCCCAGCATTTT
clone size: .; D gene: TRBD1; V gene: TRBV5-1; J gene: TRBJ1-1; CDR3 protein: CASSLLQGAYTEAFF; CDR3 DNA: TGCGCCAGCAGCTTGCTGCAGGGGGCTTACACTGAAGCTTTCTTT
clone size: .; D gene: TRBD1; V gene: TRBV2; J gene: TRBJ2-7; CDR3 protein: CASSDFAGTGNEQYF; CDR3 DNA: TGTGCCAGCAGTGATTTTGCCGGGACAGGGAACGAGCAGTACTTC
clone size: .; D gene: TRBD1; V gene: TRBV6-1; J gene: TRBJ1-2; CDR3 protein: CASSEDTGGGYGYTF; CDR3 DNA: TGTGCCAGCAGTGAAGATACAGGGGGGGGCTATGGCTACACCTTC
clone size: .; D gene: .; V gene: TRBV7-2; J gene: TRBJ2-1; CDR3 protein: CASSHPRGEQFF; CDR3 DNA: TGTGCCAGCAGCCACCCCCGGGGGGAGCAGTTCTTC
clone size: .; D gene: .; V gene: TRBV4-1; J gene: TRBJ1-2; CDR3 protein: CASSQDQGFYGYTF; CDR3 DNA: TGCGCCAGCAGCCAAGATCAGGGGTTCTATGGCTACACCTTC
clone size: .; D gene: .; V gene: TRBV11-1; J gene: TRBJ1-1; CDR3 protein: CASSARYPGGTEAFF; CDR3 DNA: TGTGCCAGCAGCGCCCGGTATCCGGGAGGGACTGAAGCTTTCTTT
clone size: once; D gene: TRBD2; V gene: TRBV11-2; J gene: TRBJ2-2; CDR3 protein: CASRASGGTGELFF; CDR3 DNA: TGTGCCAGCAGAGCCAGCGGGGGGACCGGGGAGCTGTTTTTT
clone size: .; D gene: .; V gene: TRBV6-5; J gene: TRBJ1-4; CDR3 protein: CASSFRGPNEKLFF; CDR3 DNA: TGTGCCAGCAGTTTCCGTGGGCCTAATGAAAAACTGTTTTTT
clone size: few; D gene: .; V gene: TRBV6-6; J gene: TRBJ1-2; CDR3 protein: CASSPSQGLNYGYTF; CDR3 DNA: TGTGCCAGCAGCCCCTCCCAGGGGCTAAACTATGGCTACACCTTC
clone size: medium-sized; D gene: TRBD1; V gene: TRBV11-2; J gene: TRBJ1-1; CDR3 protein: CASSLERGLTEAFF; CDR3 DNA: TGTGCCAGCAGCTTAGAGAGGGGGCTCACTGAAGCTTTCTTT
clone size: .; D gene: .; V gene: TRBV5-1; J gene: TRBJ2-7; CDR3 protein: CASSGPEGGDEQYF; CDR3 DNA: TGCGCCAGCAGCGGGCCGGAGGGAGGTGACGAGCAGTACTTC
clone size: .; D gene: TRBD2; V gene: TRBV19; J gene: TRBJ2-7; CDR3 protein: CASSPGLAEPPYEQYF; CDR3 DNA: TGTGCCAGTAGCCCGGGACTAGCGGAGCCCCCCTACGAGCAGTACTTC
clone size: .; D gene: TRBD1; V gene: TRBV2; J gene: TRBJ2-5; CDR3 protein: CASRNTYGTEETQYF; CDR3 DNA: TGTGCCAGCAGAAATACATATGGGACAGAAGAGACCCAGTACTTC
clone size: .; D gene: TRBD1; V gene: TRBV27; J gene: TRBJ2-5; CDR3 protein: CASSLSLGQRETQYF; CDR3 DNA: TGTGCCAGCAGTTTGAGCTTGGGACAGAGAGAGACCCAGTACTTC
clone size: few; D gene: TRBD2; V gene: TRBV5-1; J gene: TRBJ2-3; CDR3 protein: CASSFRPSGTDTQYF; CDR3 DNA: TGCGCCAGCAGCTTTCGCCCTAGCGGGACAGATACGCAGTATTTT
clone size: .; D gene: TRBD1; V gene: TRBV5-6; J gene: TRBJ1-4; CDR3 protein: CASSLGTAGDEKLFF; CDR3 DNA: TGTGCCAGCAGCTTAGGGACAGCCGGCGATGAAAAACTGTTTTTT
clone size: .; D gene: TRBD1; V gene: TRBV2; J gene: TRBJ1-1; CDR3 protein: CATGGTEAFF; CDR3 DNA: TGTGCCACAGGGGGAACTGAAGCTTTCTTT
clone size: once; D gene: .; V gene: TRBV11-2; J gene: TRBJ2-4; CDR3 protein: CASSLYHKTKNIQYF; CDR3 DNA: TGTGCCAGCAGCTTATATCACAAGACCAAAAACATTCAGTACTTC
clone size: .; D gene: .; V gene: TRBV9; J gene: TRBJ2-1; CDR3 protein: CASSVNRDNEQFF; CDR3 DNA: TGTGCCAGCAGCGTAAACAGGGACAATGAGCAGTTCTTC
clone size: .; D gene: .; V gene: TRBV7-9; J gene: TRBJ1-5; CDR3 protein: CASSFEGTLQPQHF; CDR3 DNA: TGTGCCAGCAGCTTTGAAGGGACTCTTCAGCCCCAGCATTTT
clone size: .; D gene: .; V gene: TRBV5-1; J gene: TRBJ1-1; CDR3 protein: CASSFGLNTEAFF; CDR3 DNA: TGCGCCAGCAGCTTTGGGCTGAACACTGAAGCTTTCTTT
clone size: few; D gene: TRBD1; V gene: TRBV27; J gene: TRBJ2-7; CDR3 protein: CASSWGQNYEQYF; CDR3 DNA: TGTGCCAGCAGCTGGGGACAGAACTACGAGCAGTACTTC
clone size: .; D gene: TRBD1; V gene: TRBV7-8; J gene: TRBJ1-2; CDR3 protein: CASSSEQTGGFYGYTF; CDR3 DNA: TGTGCCAGCAGCTCCGAACAAACAGGGGGTTTCTATGGCTACACCTTC
clone size: .; D gene: TRBD2; V gene: TRBV4-1; J gene: TRBJ2-5; CDR3 protein: CASSHTSGRETQYF; CDR3 DNA: TGCGCCAGCAGCCATACTAGCGGGAGAGAGACCCAGTACTTC
clone size: few; D gene: TRBD1; V gene: TRBV18; J gene: TRBJ1-6; CDR3 protein: CASSLDRASYNSPLHF; CDR3 DNA: TGTGCCAGCTCACTAGACAGGGCATCCTATAATTCACCCCTCCACTTT
clone size: .; D gene: .; V gene: TRBV7-8; J gene: TRBJ1-2; CDR3 protein: CASSPPDRYYGYTF; CDR3 DNA: TGTGCCAGCAGCCCTCCAGACAGATACTATGGCTACACCTTC
clone size: few; D gene: .; V gene: TRBV29-1; J gene: TRBJ1-1; CDR3 protein: CSVEGQGNTEAFF; CDR3 DNA: TGCAGCGTTGAAGGTCAGGGTAACACTGAAGCTTTCTTT
clone size: .; D gene: .; V gene: TRBV6-1; J gene: TRBJ2-4; CDR3 protein: CASSVNQGNIQYF; CDR3 DNA: TGTGCCAGCAGTGTCAATCAGGGTAACATTCAGTACTTC
clone size: .; D gene: .; V gene: TRBV10-2; J gene: TRBJ2-7; CDR3 protein: CASSVSRFQGEQYF; CDR3 DNA: TGCGCCAGCAGTGTCAGCAGGTTCCAGGGAGAGCAGTACTTC
clone size: .; D gene: TRBD1; V gene: TRBV12-5; J gene: TRBJ1-4; CDR3 protein: CASGLGTGLKLFF; CDR3 DNA: TGTGCTAGTGGTTTGGGGACAGGGCTGAAACTGTTTTTT
clone size: .; D gene: .; V gene: TRBV10-2; J gene: TRBJ1-1; CDR3 protein: CASTEQGNTEAFF; CDR3 DNA: TGCGCCAGCACCGAGCAGGGGAACACTGAAGCTTTCTTT
clone size: .; D gene: TRBD2; V gene: TRBV7-8; J gene: TRBJ2-1; CDR3 protein: CASSLSGGAYNEQFF; CDR3 DNA: TGTGCCAGCAGCCTAAGCGGGGGGGCCTACAATGAGCAGTTCTTC
clone size: few; D gene: .; V gene: TRBV7-9; J gene: TRBJ2-3; CDR3 protein: CASTSGQSTDTQYF; CDR3 DNA: TGTGCCAGCACTTCCGGACAGAGTACAGATACGCAGTATTTT
clone size: .; D gene: TRBD1; V gene: TRBV5-5; J gene: TRBJ1-4; CDR3 protein: CASSQDRGTTNEKLFF; CDR3 DNA: TGTGCCAGCAGTCAGGACAGGGGCACAACTAATGAAAAACTGTTTTTT
clone size: .; D gene: .; V gene: TRBV27; J gene: TRBJ2-7; CDR3 protein: CASSLSGEFAYEQYF; CDR3 DNA: TGTGCCAGCAGTCTTTCAGGGGAATTTGCGTACGAGCAGTACTTC
clone size: .; D gene: TRBD1; V gene: TRBV4-1; J gene: TRBJ1-2; CDR3 protein: CASSQTTGGGDYGYTF; CDR3 DNA: TGCGCCAGCAGCCAAACCACAGGGGGCGGCGACTATGGCTACACCTTC
clone size: .; D gene: .; V gene: TRBV28; J gene: TRBJ1-5; CDR3 protein: CASKMGGVNQPQHF; CDR3 DNA: TGTGCCAGCAAAATGGGAGGGGTCAATCAGCCCCAGCATTTT
clone size: .; D gene: TRBD1; V gene: TRBV7-3; J gene: TRBJ2-3; CDR3 protein: CASSLTFWQGETDTQYF; CDR3 DNA: TGTGCCAGCAGCTTAACGTTCTGGCAGGGGGAGACAGATACGCAGTATTTT
clone size: .; D gene: TRBD2; V gene: TRBV6-4; J gene: TRBJ2-6; CDR3 protein: CASSGTSSSGANVLTF; CDR3 DNA: TGTGCCAGCAGTGGGACTAGTTCATCTGGGGCCAACGTCCTGACTTTC
clone size: .; D gene: TRBD1; V gene: TRBV2; J gene: TRBJ2-3; CDR3 protein: CASHRDRGTDTQYF; CDR3 DNA: TGTGCCAGCCACCGGGACAGGGGCACAGATACGCAGTATTTT
clone size: .; D gene: .; V gene: TRBV14; J gene: TRBJ2-2; CDR3 protein: CASSQVGTLNAGELFF; CDR3 DNA: TGTGCCAGCAGCCAAGTAGGGACTTTAAACGCCGGGGAGCTGTTTTTT